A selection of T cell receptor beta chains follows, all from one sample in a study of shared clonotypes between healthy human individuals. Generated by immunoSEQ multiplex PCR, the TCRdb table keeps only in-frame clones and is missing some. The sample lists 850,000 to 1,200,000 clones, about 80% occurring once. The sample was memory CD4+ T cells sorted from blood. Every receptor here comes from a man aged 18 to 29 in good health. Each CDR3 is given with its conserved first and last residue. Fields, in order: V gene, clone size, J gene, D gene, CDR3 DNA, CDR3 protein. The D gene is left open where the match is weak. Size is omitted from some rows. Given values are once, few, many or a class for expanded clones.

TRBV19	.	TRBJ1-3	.	TGTGCCAGTAGTGAACAGGGCGGAAACACCATATATTTT	CASSEQGGNTIYF
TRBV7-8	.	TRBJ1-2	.	TGTGCCAGCAGCTTAGGGGGGGGCTATGGCTACACCTTC	CASSLGGGYGYTF
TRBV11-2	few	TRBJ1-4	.	TGTGCCAGCAGCTATACCTCAAATAATGAAAAACTGTTTTTT	CASSYTSNNEKLFF
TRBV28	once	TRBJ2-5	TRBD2	TGTGCCAGCAGGCGGGAGGGACAAGAGACCCAGTACTTC	CASRREGQETQYF
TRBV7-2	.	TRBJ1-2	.	TGTGCCAGCAGCTTCAGGGAAGCGAGCGAGTACACCTTC	CASSFREASEYTF
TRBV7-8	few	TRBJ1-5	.	TGTGCCAGCACTAAAGACAGCTATCAGCCCCAGCATTTT	CASTKDSYQPQHF
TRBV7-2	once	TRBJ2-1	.	TGTGCCAGCAGCCCCAATTGGTCGATCAATGAGCAGTTCTTC	CASSPNWSINEQFF
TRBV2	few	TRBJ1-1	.	TGTGCCAGCAGTGGGGCAGGCATCAAGCAGGAAGCTTTCTTT	CASSGAGIKQEAFF
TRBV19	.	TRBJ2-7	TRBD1	TGTGCCAGTAGCCCTCAGGACAGGGGTAGCCACGAGCAGTACTTC	CASSPQDRGSHEQYF
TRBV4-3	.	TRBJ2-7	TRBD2	TGCGCCAGTACCCGCGGGACTAGCGGGCGCGAGCAGTACTTC	CASTRGTSGREQYF
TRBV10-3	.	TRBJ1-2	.	TGTGCCATCAACAAATCTAACTATGGCTACACCTTC	CAINKSNYGYTF
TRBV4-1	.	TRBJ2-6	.	TGCGCCAGCAGCCAAGAGCGGCAGGGGTTCTCTGGGGCCAACGTCCTGACTTTC	CASSQERQGFSGANVLTF
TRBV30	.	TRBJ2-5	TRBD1	TGTGCCTGGAGTGGATCCGGGACAGGGGGCGGGAAGACCCAGTACTTC	CAWSGSGTGGGKTQYF
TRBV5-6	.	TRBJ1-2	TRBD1	TGTGCCAGCAGCTCGACAGGGGGTGCGAAGGATGGCTACACCTTC	CASSSTGGAKDGYTF
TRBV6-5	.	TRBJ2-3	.	TGTGCCAGCAGCCTCGGTAGGGGCGACACAGATACGCAGTATTTT	CASSLGRGDTDTQYF
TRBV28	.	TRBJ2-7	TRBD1	TGTGGCACGGGGACAGGGTCCTACGAGCAGTACTTC	CGTGTGSYEQYF
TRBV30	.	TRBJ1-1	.	TGTGCCTGGAATCGACCCTCCGAGGGTGAAGCTTTCTTT	CAWNRPSEGEAFF
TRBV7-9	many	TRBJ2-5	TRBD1	TGTGCCAGCAGCCCCGGGACAGGGGTGACCCAGTACTTC	CASSPGTGVTQYF
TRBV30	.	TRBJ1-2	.	TGTGCCTGGAGTGTCAAGGGGGGCTATGGCTACACCTTC	CAWSVKGGYGYTF
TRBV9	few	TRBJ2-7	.	TGTGCCAGCAGCGTAGATGGGGGTTACGAGCAGTACTTC	CASSVDGGYEQYF
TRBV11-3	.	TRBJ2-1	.	TGTGCCAGCAGCTTAGAGGGTCAGGTGAGCTCCTACAATGAGCAGTTCTTC	CASSLEGQVSSYNEQFF
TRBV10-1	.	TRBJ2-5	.	TGCGCCAGCAGTGAGTCCCGTGGGGGGGCCCAGACCCAGTACTTC	CASSESRGGAQTQYF
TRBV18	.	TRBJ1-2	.	TGTGCCAGCTCACCAAATCAGGGCGGCTATGGCTACACCTTC	CASSPNQGGYGYTF
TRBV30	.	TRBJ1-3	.	TGTGCCTGGAGTTCATTCTCTGGAAACACCATATATTTT	CAWSSFSGNTIYF
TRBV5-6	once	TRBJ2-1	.	TGTGCCAGCAGCTTGTCGATCAGCTCCTACAATGAGCAGTTCTTC	CASSLSISSYNEQFF
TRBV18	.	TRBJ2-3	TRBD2	TGTGCCAGCTCACCAGGGAGCGGGGGAAGAACAGATACGCAGTATTTT	CASSPGSGGRTDTQYF
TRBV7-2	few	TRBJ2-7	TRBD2	TGTGCCAGCAGCTTAGCGGCGGGAGAGGGCGAGCAGTACTTC	CASSLAAGEGEQYF
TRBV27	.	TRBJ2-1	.	TGTGCCAGCAGTTTATCGAATGAGCAGTTCTTC	CASSLSNEQFF
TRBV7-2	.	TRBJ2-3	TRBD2	TGTGCCAGCAGCTTAGCGCGACTAGCGGGGGGGGATACGCAGTATTTT	CASSLARLAGGDTQYF
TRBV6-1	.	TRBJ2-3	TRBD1	TGTGGAACAGGGGGCACAGATACGCAGTATTTT	CGTGGTDTQYF
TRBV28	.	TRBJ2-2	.	TGTGCCAGCAGACGTTCCGGGCCCCGTCCCTACACCGGGGAGCTGTTTTTT	CASRRSGPRPYTGELFF
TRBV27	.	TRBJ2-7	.	TGTGCCAGCAGTTCCATAATCGGAGGGGGGGTCTACGAGCAGTACTTC	CASSSIIGGGVYEQYF
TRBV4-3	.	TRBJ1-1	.	TGCGCCAGCAGCCAAGATAGGCGGATGAACACTGAAGCTTTCTTT	CASSQDRRMNTEAFF
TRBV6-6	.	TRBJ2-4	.	TGTGCCAGCACCAAGTGGGGCATTCAGTACTTC	CASTKWGIQYF
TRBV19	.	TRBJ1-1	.	TGTGCCAGTAGGACCGACCGGGCAGATATATTGAACACTGAAGCTTTCTTT	CASRTDRADILNTEAFF
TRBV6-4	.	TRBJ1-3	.	TGTGCCAGCAGTGTCCGGGACACCCTCTCTGGAAACACCATATATTTT	CASSVRDTLSGNTIYF
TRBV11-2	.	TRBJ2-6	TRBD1	TGTGCCAGCAGCTCCTGGGACAGGGGGAACTCTGGGGCCAACGTCCTGACTTTC	CASSSWDRGNSGANVLTF
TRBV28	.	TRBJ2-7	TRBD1	TGTGCCAGCAGTCCACGGACAGGGTCTAACGAGCAGTACTTC	CASSPRTGSNEQYF
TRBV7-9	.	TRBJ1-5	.	TGTGCCAGCAGCCTTGGGTTAGGGGAAAATCAGCCCCAGCATTTT	CASSLGLGENQPQHF
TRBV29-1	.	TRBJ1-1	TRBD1	TGCAGCGCCTACAGGGGCACTGAAGCTTTCTTT	CSAYRGTEAFF
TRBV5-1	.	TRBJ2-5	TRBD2	TGCGCCAGCAGCTTGGTCGGGGGGCAAGAGACCCAGTACTTC	CASSLVGGQETQYF
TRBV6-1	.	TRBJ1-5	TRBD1	TGTGCCAGCAGCCGGACAGGGGATAGCAATCAGCCCCAGCATTTT	CASSRTGDSNQPQHF
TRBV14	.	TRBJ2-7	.	TGTGCCAGCAGCCAGGGGGGCCGTACCTACGAGCAGTACTTC	CASSQGGRTYEQYF
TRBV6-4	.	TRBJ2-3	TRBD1	TGTGCCAGCAGCCCGGACAGGCAGCTCTTCACAGATACGCAGTATTTT	CASSPDRQLFTDTQYF
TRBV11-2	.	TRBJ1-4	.	TGTGCCAGCAGCAACGGCGGAACGACTAATGAAAAACTGTTTTTT	CASSNGGTTNEKLFF
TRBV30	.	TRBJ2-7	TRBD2	TGTGCCTGGAGTGTCAGGGCTAGCGGGGCCTACGAGCAGTACTTC	CAWSVRASGAYEQYF